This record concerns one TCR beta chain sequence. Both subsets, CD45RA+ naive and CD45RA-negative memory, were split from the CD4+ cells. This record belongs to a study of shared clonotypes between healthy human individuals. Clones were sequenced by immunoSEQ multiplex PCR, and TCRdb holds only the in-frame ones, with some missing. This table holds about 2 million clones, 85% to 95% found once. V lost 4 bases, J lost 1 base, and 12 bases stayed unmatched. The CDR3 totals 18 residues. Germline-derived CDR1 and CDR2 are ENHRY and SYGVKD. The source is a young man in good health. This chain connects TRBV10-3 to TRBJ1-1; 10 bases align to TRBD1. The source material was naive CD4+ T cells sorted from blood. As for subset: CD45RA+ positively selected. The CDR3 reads CAISGFTEGQGSNTEAFF. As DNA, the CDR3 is TGTGCCATCAGTGGCTTCACTGAGGGACAGGGGTCGAACACTGAAGCTTTCTTT.